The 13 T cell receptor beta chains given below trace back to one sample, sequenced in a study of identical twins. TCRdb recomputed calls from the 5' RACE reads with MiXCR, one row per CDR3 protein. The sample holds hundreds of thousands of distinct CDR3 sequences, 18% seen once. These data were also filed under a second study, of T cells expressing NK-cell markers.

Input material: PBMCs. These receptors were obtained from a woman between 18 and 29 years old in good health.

CDR3 sequence: CASSYRGRPPNIQYF. The CDR3 nucleotides read TGTGCCAGCAGTTACAGGGGGCGCCCCCCAAACATTCAGTACTTC. This chain uses TRBV6-5 with TRBJ2-4; 7 bases map to TRBD1. After removal of 2 bases from V and 6 bases from J, the junction contained 7 bases not matched to a gene. CDR3 length: 15 amino acids. The germline V gene encodes CDR1 MNHEY and CDR2 SVGAGI.

The CDR3 protein is CASRSGKETQYF. The DNA for the CDR3 is TGTGCCAGCAGGAGCGGGAAGGAGACCCAGTACTTC. The genes are TRBV25-1 and TRBJ2-5, with TRBD2 identical over 7 bases. V gave up 6 bases and J gave up 5 bases; unmatched junction bases: 3. In germline, CDR1 is MGHDK, CDR2 SYGVNS. This CDR3 is 12 amino acids long.

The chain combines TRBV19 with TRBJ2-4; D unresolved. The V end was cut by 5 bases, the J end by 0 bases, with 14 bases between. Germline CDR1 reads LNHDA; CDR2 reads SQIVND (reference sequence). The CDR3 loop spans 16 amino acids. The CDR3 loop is CASSRRPILAKNIQYF. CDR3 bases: TGTGCCAGTAGTCGAAGACCGATCTTAGCCAAAAACATTCAGTACTTC.

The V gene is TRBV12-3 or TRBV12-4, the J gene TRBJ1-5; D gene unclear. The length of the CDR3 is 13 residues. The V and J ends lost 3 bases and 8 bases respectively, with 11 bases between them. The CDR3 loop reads CASSFNTDKPQHF. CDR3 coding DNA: TGTGCCAGCAGTTTCAACACCGATAAGCCCCAGCATTTT.

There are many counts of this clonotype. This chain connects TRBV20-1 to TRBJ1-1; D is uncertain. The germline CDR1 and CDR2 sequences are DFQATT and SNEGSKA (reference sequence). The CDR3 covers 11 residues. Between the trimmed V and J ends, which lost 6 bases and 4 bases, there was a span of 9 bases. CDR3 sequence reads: CSARLITEAFF. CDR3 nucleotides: TGCAGTGCGAGACTGATCACTGAAGCTTTCTTT.

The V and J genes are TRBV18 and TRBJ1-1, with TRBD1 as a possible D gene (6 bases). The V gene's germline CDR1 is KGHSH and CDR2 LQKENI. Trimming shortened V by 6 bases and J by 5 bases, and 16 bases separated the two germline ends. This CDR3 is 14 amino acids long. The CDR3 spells CASSPHKGGTEAFF. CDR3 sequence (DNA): TGTGCCAGCTCCCCCCATAAGGGGGGGACTGAAGCTTTCTTT.

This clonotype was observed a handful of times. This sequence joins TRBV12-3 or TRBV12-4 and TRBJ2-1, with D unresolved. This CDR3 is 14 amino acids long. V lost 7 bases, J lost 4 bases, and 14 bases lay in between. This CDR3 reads CASNREQRYNEQFF. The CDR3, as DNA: TGTGCCAGCAATCGCGAACAGAGATACAATGAGCAGTTCTTC.

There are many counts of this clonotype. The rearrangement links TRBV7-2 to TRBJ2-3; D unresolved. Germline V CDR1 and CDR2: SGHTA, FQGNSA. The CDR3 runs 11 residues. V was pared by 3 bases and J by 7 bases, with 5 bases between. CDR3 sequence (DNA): TGTGCCAGCAGCTTGGCGAATACGCAGTATTTT. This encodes CASSLANTQYF.

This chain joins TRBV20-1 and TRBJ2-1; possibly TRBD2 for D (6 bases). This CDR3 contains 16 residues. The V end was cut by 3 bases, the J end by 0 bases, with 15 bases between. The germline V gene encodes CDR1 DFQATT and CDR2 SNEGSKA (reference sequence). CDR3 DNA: TGCAGTGCTAGCCCAGCGGGTTTAAGCTCCTACAATGAGCAGTTCTTC. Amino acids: CSASPAGLSSYNEQFF.

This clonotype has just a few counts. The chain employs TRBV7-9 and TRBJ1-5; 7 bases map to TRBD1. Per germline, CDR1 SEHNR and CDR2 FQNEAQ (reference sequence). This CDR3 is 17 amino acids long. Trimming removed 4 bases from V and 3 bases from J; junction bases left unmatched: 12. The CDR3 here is CASSSARYGTANQPQHF. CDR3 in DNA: TGTGCCAGCAGCTCAGCTCGGTACGGGACAGCCAATCAGCCCCAGCATTTT.

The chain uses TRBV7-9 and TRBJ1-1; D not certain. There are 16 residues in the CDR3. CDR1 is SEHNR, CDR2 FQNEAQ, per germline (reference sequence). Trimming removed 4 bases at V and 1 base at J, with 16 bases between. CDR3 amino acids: CASSSGPPGRNTEAFF. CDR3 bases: TGTGCCAGCAGCTCCGGACCCCCGGGGAGGAACACTGAAGCTTTCTTT.

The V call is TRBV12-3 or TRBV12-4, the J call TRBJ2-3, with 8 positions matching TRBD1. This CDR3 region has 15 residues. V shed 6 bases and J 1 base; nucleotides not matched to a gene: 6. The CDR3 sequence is CASRPGGSGTDTQYF. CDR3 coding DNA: TGTGCCAGCAGACCAGGGGGCTCTGGCACAGATACGCAGTATTTT.

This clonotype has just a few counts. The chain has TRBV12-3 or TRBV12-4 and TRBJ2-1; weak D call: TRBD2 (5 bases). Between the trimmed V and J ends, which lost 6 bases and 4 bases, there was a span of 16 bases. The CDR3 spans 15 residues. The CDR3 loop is CASSRGRRAYNEQFF. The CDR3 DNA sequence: TGTGCCAGCAGCCGGGGAAGACGGGCGTACAATGAGCAGTTCTTC.